This paragraph covers one T cell receptor beta chain sequence. Per the study methods: Amplification from reference gene primers served as the basis for estimated nucleated cell counts. Libraries were prepared by immunoSEQ multiplex PCR; TCRdb keeps only in-frame clonotypes and omits some of them. V and J calls plus clone size are reproduced from that table; the DNA served to infer D and trimming. This sample carries hundreds of thousands of clones, roughly 89% of them seen once, and the ten largest clones take around 10%. Seattle-derived patients entered the study during active infection and were followed longitudinally. The data belong to a study of blood T cell repertoires in COVID-19. For the study at large: T cells, B-cell-depleted T cells, or PBMCs supplied cDNA or gDNA.

Trimming took 4 bases from V and 7 from J, leaving 19 bases between them. CDR1 and CDR2 from the germline V gene are WSHSY and SAAADI. This CDR3 is 15 amino acids long. This clonotype was sampled from a woman in her 30s with COVID-19, enrolled during active disease. The chain is built from TRBV10-2 and TRBJ1-2; D gene uncertain. The sequenced material came from peripheral blood. CDR3 sequence: CASSGISEGMSGYTF. Written as DNA, the CDR3 is TGCGCCAGCAGTGGAATATCGGAGGGAATGTCTGGCTACACCTTC.